This T cell receptor (beta chain) was retrieved from a study of cytomegalovirus exposure and HLA in healthy donors (dated by TCRdb to about 2017). With regard to the full study: An earlier analysis of roughly 570 of the donors reported about 280 Gb of sequence data and 117 million unique TCR beta sequences obtained from about 170 million T cells. Approximately 300 gigabases of sequencing data and roughly 80 million unique TCR sequences made up an early release that covered approximately 700 HLA-typed donors. Of the roughly 410 genotyped donors, 75% to 85% were placed in the genetic ancestry cluster associated with self-reported Caucasian donors. The study aimed to test whether cataloging public T cell receptors could reveal signatures of past pathogen exposure. The study profiled the T cell repertoires of 550 to 700 subjects by immunosequencing and related them to cytomegalovirus serostatus. Along with the roughly 610-subject first cohort, a separate validation cohort of over a hundred different subjects was used. The study combined high-throughput TCR immunosequencing, statistical association of individual TCRs with disease status, and machine learning to predict cytomegalovirus infection status. To study patterns of TCR occurrence, a later analysis re-analyzed previously published TCR beta repertoires from 650 to 750 donors and added high-resolution HLA genotyping. In the later analysis, no new phenotypic data were used to find candidate immune exposures; instead, reliance was placed on TCR beta sequences and their occurrence across donors. An earlier analysis of 587 of the donors used high-throughput TCR beta sequencing to judge whether each TCR beta V gene segment behaved as functional or pseudogenic. Donor age, sex, ethnicity and CMV serostatus were compiled alongside the repertoire data. In a later genetic analysis, genome-wide SNP genotypes for about 55% of the roughly 670 donors were used, and that subset was treated as a discovery cohort. Every discovery cohort repertoire had been produced on one sequencing platform. Both class I and class II loci were covered by HLA typing, at four-digit resolution. Typing coverage differed by locus: A, B, C, DRB1 and DQB1 were typed in roughly 620-630 donors, DQA1 in roughly 500, DPA1 in around 580, and DPB1 in 450 to 480. Because of strong linkage in the cohort, a handful of DR-DQ haplotypes were treated as single units for association and clustering. Across 300 to 500 genotyped donors of the cohort, an average of approximately 220,000 unique TCR beta nucleotide sequences per donor were sequenced, and approximately 19% of those sequences were non-productive.

What the research found in general, with its limitations: The classifier was reported to diagnose cytomegalovirus status with high specificity and sensitivity in both the original and validation cohorts. Across donors, most TCR sequences were observed very rarely, whereas some public TCRs were present in many individuals. Roughly 17 rarely observed V segments, including chromosome 9 orphons, were excluded from the earlier analysis of almost 600 of the donors because counts were too low. When HLA alleles, especially DR and DQ, strongly co-occurred, TCR associations were difficult to assign to individual alleles. In a later genetic analysis, a missense DCLRE1C variant was associated with V-gene and J-gene trimming of TCR beta chains, and the association was replicated in an independent cohort. Linkage disequilibrium might explain the correlated functional status among segregating V segments, but an unknown experimental factor could not be ruled out. Some IMGT-functional V segments, including TRBV6-2 and TRBV6-3, could not be told apart with the 87-base-pair reads, so those segments were excluded. According to the authors, the approach could potentially be generalized to other disease states and immunological phenotypes. In a later analysis, the rate of TCR association differed among HLA loci, with DRB1 alleles having the most associated TCRs and HLA-C alleles having the fewest. Specific HLA alleles were associated with more than 15,000 TCR beta sequences at a false discovery rate of 0.05 in a later analysis. A later analysis found that HLA-associated TCR beta chains were more clonally expanded and had lower generation probabilities than equally common non-associated chains. Broadly in line with IMGT annotations, most TCR beta V segments showed up in productive rearrangements about 87% or about 30% of the time in an earlier analysis of 450 to 600 of the donors. A later genetic analysis reported fewer N-insertions in productive TCRs among donors in an Asian-associated ancestry cluster than the approximately 670-donor mean. A later analysis found that most CMV-associated TCR beta chains appeared HLA-restricted, with HLA associations seemingly driven largely by CMV exposure. Only TCR beta chains were sequenced in this cohort, and the absence of alpha or paired-chain data limited detectable features. A few of the identified cytomegalovirus-associated TCR beta chains were confirmed in vitro to be specific for cytomegalovirus antigens. Immune exposure information for the cohort was limited to CMV serostatus. The study gave a list of some 150 TCR beta chains associated with cytomegalovirus. A later analysis reported that several top co-occurrence clusters appeared linked to parvovirus B19, influenza, CMV and Epstein-Barr virus. The sequencing pipeline was judged likely to have produced a cluster of highly shared sequence variants as a technical artifact. The presence/absence analyses assumed that sequencing depth was roughly uniform across donors, and that assumption may not be true. Because some donors lacked HLA typing at each locus, the association tests relied only on the typed subset. A further reported finding was that TCR beta sequences accurately predicted the HLA-A and HLA-B alleles for most subjects in the first cohort.

Libraries were prepared through the immunoSEQ multiplex PCR assay. For the multiplex PCR, a mixture combining 60 forward primers for TCR Vbeta segments and 13 reverse primers for TCR Jbeta segments was used. The CDR3 region of rearranged TCR beta genes was amplified from genomic DNA with a multiplex PCR assay. The amplified TCR beta libraries were sequenced on the Illumina HiSeq System as 87-base-pair reads. From the authors' description of their analysis: Across the 666 repertoires, a later analysis counted tens of millions of unique TCR beta chains, 9 million to 14 million of which were shared by at least two donors. Raw reads were error-corrected and collapsed into unique sequences by a nearest-neighbor algorithm in which closely related sequences were merged to remove PCR and sequencing errors. V, D and J gene segments were assigned by aligning CDR3 sequences to IMGT reference sequences. For a sequence to be retained, a match of at least six nucleotides to both a V gene segment and a J gene segment was required. A rearrangement counted as productive if the CDR3 had no stop codons and remained in frame with V and J, and every other rearrangement counted as non-productive. Following IMGT convention, CDR3 was defined as the stretch from the second conserved V-encoded cysteine to the conserved J-encoded phenylalanine. The earlier analysis of more than 450 of the donors excluded sequences that lacked an unambiguous match to a single V gene segment. In an earlier analysis of 450 to 750 of the donors, a V segment was called functional when productive rearrangements were above 56.7%, and segregating when the standard deviation between donors exceeded 5%. A statistical classification framework was built to diagnose cytomegalovirus status from the catalog of TCR beta chain sequences. In a later analysis, V and J genes were assigned by comparing TCR nucleotide sequences against IMGT/GENE-DB human TR gene sequences. The TCRdist pipeline was used in a later analysis to assign CDR3 sequences and most-parsimonious VDJ recombination scenarios. A later analysis defined each TCR beta chain by its CDR3 amino acid sequence plus V-gene family, and excluded reads lacking a unique V-gene family. As a way to deal with suspected cross-contamination and a sequencing artifact, a later analysis dropped roughly 620 nucleotide sequences that were highly shared and had low generation probability. A later analysis calculated a clonal expansion index for each public chain from normalized within-repertoire ranks of inferred template counts. In a later analysis, generation probabilities were computed using a VDJ recombination model fitted to out-of-frame rearrangements, and the results were checked against IGoR. In a later analysis, hypergeometric tests were used to score TCR-TCR, TCR-HLA and TCR-CMV co-occurrence, with a repertoire-size bias correction applied to TCR pairs. A later analysis estimated false discovery rates by permuting HLA or CMV assignments 20 times. A later analysis grouped co-occurring TCRs with DBSCAN, adding TCRdist sequence similarity when clustering within HLA-allele-positive subsets. Repertoires with fewer than 30,000 or more than 120,000 public chains, plus five repertoires with anomalous nucleotide sharing, were excluded from co-occurrence clustering. Not all clones reach the TCRdb copy of this immuneACCESS table, which keeps in-frame sequences only. Checked studies attribute under half of the gap to unresolved V genes and leave the rest unexplained. That table is the source of V, J and clone size, and D and trimming were worked out from the DNA. A total of 200,000 or so clones appear in this sample, over 65% of them only once. The top ten clones comprise 0.63% of the sample.

Note on this clone: Its antigen is currently not known. No qualities accompany the bases; no much larger clone lies one base away.

Between the V and J ends, shortened by 0 bases and 2 bases respectively, the junction contains 3 bases. The CDR3 runs 13 residues from the cysteine to the phenylalanine. Only the CDR3 portion is preserved as DNA: 39 bases, with reading frame beginning at the first base. Taken from the germline V gene, the CDR1 and CDR2 loops are SGHVS and FNYEAQ. The cohort comprised some 680 healthy bone marrow donors. At the time of sampling, all cohort members were nominally healthy, though unrecorded immune exposures were likely present. The donor was CMV seronegative and was included in the group of over 300 seronegative cohort members. A peripheral blood sample was provided by each donor, and peripheral blood mononuclear cells were used for TCR beta sequencing. Genomic DNA was extracted from the blood cell samples with the Qiagen DNeasy Blood Extraction Kit.

The sequence derives from a man in his late teens or twenties in good health and CMV-seronegative. The material sequenced was PBMCs. This chain is built from TRBV7-6 and TRBJ2-3; there is no confident call for the D gene. The nucleotides read TGTGCCAGCAGCTTAGCCCACACAGATACGCAGTATTTT. Protein translation: CASSLAHTDTQYF.